Here is one T cell receptor (beta chain) with its context. The antigen this receptor binds is unknown. Base qualities were left out, and no much larger clone turns up one base away. From the cysteine up to the phenylalanine, the CDR3 has a length of 13 residues. Just CDR3 DNA is preserved here, 39 bases in frame from base 1. Unmatched junction bases come to 6, with V trimmed by 5 bases and J by 7 bases. CDR1 LNHDA and CDR2 SQIVND are derived from the germline V gene (reference sequence). TCRbeta CDR3 regions were amplified from genomic DNA by means of the immunoSEQ Assay, a bias-controlled multiplex PCR. The original methods were these. The number of nucleated cells in each sample was estimated by amplification of reference gene primers within the assay. To quantify the absolute abundance of each unique TCRbeta CDR3 rearrangement, sequence reads were collapsed and filtered. Productive Simpson clonality was computed per sample as the square root of Simpson's diversity index over productive rearrangements. TCRdb re-hosts the immuneACCESS table, in-frame sequences only. Its copies lack some clones; in the studies checked, an unresolved V gene accounts for under half of them, and the cause for the rest is not known. V and J calls and clone size are copied from that table; D and trimming were computed from the DNA. This sample is represented by about 140,000 clones; under 90% of them were singletons. Of the sample, under 9.5% falls within the top ten clones.

This entry is derived from a study of blood T cell repertoires in COVID-19 (TCRdb year 2020). For the study in its entirety: Samples covering the acute and convalescent phases of COVID-19 were provided by collaborators in the United States, Italy and Spain. The prospective study material was composed of cDNA or gDNA derived from T cells, B-cell-depleted T cells, or PBMCs. The dataset comprised deeply sampled blood TCRbeta repertoires from subjects exposed to, actively infected with, or recovered from COVID-19. The repertoires were made available in a free public database intended to serve as a resource for research on the immune response to SARS-CoV-2. The samples were drawn from the first 160 participants of the ongoing ImmuneRACE study and from roughly 1,300 subjects provided by 6 global collaborators. Nearly every sample came with metadata listing a de-identified subject ID, COVID-19 status, age in years and sex. Where HLA class I and class II types were available, the types were taken from metadata supplied by the sample provider, not from assay-based typing. General study outcomes and caveats: The quantity of clinical and demographic metadata differed by source and by participant and was supplied without curation.

Collaborating institutions collected whole blood in K2EDTA tubes following their own protocols. For TCRbeta analysis, collaborators shipped samples in one of three forms: frozen whole blood, isolated PBMCs, or DNA extracted from either of those sample types. The chain was built from TRBV19 and TRBJ2-7; TRBD1 agrees with 9 junctional bases. The sequence was collected from a woman of 80 years or more in a cohort sampled during active or convalescent COVID-19. The material sequenced was peripheral blood. The nucleotides are TGTGCCAGTAGTGGACAGGGGTTTCGAGAGCAGTACTTC. Its protein reads: CASSGQGFREQYF.